This is a list of T cell receptor beta chains from one sample in a study of early T cells in non-severe SARS-CoV-2 infection. A single record per CDR3 protein comes from TCRdb applying MiXCR to the 5' RACE reads. The sample lists about 46,000 distinct CDR3 sequences; 5% to 6% were seen once. Sequencing used whole blood, obtained at baseline. Receptors originate from an adult who was a healthcare worker with PCR-confirmed SARS-CoV-2 infection or an uninfected control (not recorded which). CDR3s include the opening cysteine and the closing phenylalanine or tryptophan. Fields, in order: D gene, J gene, V gene, CDR3 length, clone size, CDR3 protein, CDR3 DNA. A D gene is named only where the DNA matches it firmly. Expanded clones get a size class; other rows say once, few or many, or leave the size out.

>TRBD2|TRBJ2-1|TRBV20-1|17|many
CSASPGLAGADGNEQFF
TGCAGTGCCAGTCCGGGACTAGCGGGAGCCGACGGCAATGAGCAGTTCTTC
>.|TRBJ1-6|TRBV18|15|few
CASSPQQGPNSPLHF
TGTGCCAGCTCACCACAGCAGGGACCTAATTCACCCCTCCACTTT
>TRBD1|TRBJ2-7|TRBV7-9|15|.
CASSLGGQGSYEQYF
TGTGCCAGCAGCTTAGGGGGACAGGGCTCCTACGAGCAGTACTTC
>.|TRBJ1-2|TRBV7-9|14|once
CASSLVGVEYGYTF
TGTGCCAGCAGCTTAGTCGGGGTTGAGTATGGCTACACCTTC
>TRBD2|TRBJ2-7|TRBV10-1|14|few
CASSGGTMGYEQYF
TGCGCCAGCAGTGGAGGGACTATGGGCTACGAGCAGTACTTC
>.|TRBJ2-5|TRBV9|14|many
CASSVEGTQETQYF
TGTGCCAGCAGCGTAGAGGGGACCCAAGAGACCCAGTACTTC
>.|TRBJ2-3|TRBV29-1|11|many
CSVDLTDTQYF
TGCAGCGTTGATCTAACAGATACGCAGTATTTT
>.|TRBJ2-5|TRBV6-2/TRBV6-3|11|few
CASSDQVTQYF
TGTGCCAGCAGCGACCAGGTGACCCAGTACTTC
>.|TRBJ1-4|TRBV29-1|13|few
CSVGGVGNEKLFF
TGCAGCGTTGGGGGCGTGGGTAATGAAAAACTGTTTTTT
>.|TRBJ1-1|TRBV7-9|13|few
CASSLTTGSEAFF
TGTGCCAGCAGCCTAACGACGGGATCAGAAGCTTTCTTT
>TRBD1|TRBJ2-7|TRBV12-3/TRBV12-4|15|many
CASSPSDRGSGEQYF
TGTGCCAGCAGTCCCTCAGACAGGGGGTCTGGAGAGCAGTACTTC
>.|TRBJ1-1|TRBV9|14|many
CASSIDPEGTEAFF
TGTGCCAGCAGCATTGACCCTGAGGGCACTGAAGCTTTCTTT
>.|TRBJ2-2|TRBV11-3|14|many
CASSLSSRDGELFF
TGTGCCAGCAGCTTGTCTTCTCGCGACGGGGAGCTGTTTTTT
>TRBD1|TRBJ2-3|TRBV5-4|13|many
CASSYRGRDTQYF
TGTGCCAGCAGCTACAGGGGACGAGATACGCAGTATTTT